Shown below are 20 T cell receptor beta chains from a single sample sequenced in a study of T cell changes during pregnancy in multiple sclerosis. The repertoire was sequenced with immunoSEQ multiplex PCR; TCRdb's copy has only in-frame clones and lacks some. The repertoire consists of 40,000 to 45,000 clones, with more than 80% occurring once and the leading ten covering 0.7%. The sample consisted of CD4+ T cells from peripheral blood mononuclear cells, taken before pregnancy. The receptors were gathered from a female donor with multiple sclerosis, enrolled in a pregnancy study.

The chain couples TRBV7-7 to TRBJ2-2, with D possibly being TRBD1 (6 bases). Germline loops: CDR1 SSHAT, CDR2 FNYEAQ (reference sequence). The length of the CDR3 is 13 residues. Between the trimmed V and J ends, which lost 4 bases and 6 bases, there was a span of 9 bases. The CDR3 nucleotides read TGTGCCAGCAGCTCGAACAGGGCCGGGGAGCTGTTTTTT. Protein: CASSSNRAGELFF. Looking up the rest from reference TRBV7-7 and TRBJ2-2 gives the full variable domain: GAGVSQSPRYKVTKRGQDVTLRCDPISSHATLYWYQQALGQGPEFLTYFNYEAQPDKSGLPSDRFSAERPEGSISTLTIQRTEQRDSAMYRCASSSNRAGELFFGEGSRLTVL.

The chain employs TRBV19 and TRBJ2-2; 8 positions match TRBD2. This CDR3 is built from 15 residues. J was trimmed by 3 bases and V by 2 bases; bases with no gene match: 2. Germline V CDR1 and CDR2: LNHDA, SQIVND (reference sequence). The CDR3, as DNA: TGTGCCAGTAGTATACGGGGGGGTGACACCGGGGAGCTGTTTTTT. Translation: CASSIRGGDTGELFF.

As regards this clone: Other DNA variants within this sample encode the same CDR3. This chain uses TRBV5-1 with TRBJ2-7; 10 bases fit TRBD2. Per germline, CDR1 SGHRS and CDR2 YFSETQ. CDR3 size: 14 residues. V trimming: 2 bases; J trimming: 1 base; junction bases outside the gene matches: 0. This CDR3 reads CASSLAGGSYEQYF. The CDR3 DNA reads TGCGCCAGCAGCTTAGCGGGAGGGTCCTACGAGCAGTACTTC.

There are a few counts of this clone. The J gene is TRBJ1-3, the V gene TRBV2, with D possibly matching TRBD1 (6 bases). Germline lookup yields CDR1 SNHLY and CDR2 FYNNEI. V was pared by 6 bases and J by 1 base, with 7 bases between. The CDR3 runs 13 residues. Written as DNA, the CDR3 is TGTGCCAGCAGAGGACAGTCTGGAAACACCATATATTTT. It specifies CASRGQSGNTIYF. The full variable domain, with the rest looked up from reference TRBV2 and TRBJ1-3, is EPEVTQTPSHQVTQMGQEVILRCVPISNHLYFYWYRQILGQKVEFLVSFYNNEISEKSEIFDDQFSVERPDGSNFTLKIRSTKLEDSAMYFCASRGQSGNTIYFGEGSWLTVV.

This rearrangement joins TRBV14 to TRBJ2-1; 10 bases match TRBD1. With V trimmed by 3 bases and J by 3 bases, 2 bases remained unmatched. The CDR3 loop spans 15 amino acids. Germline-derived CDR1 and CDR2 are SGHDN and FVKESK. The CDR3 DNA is TGTGCCAGCAGCCATCGGGACAGGGGCTACAATGAGCAGTTCTTC. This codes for CASSHRDRGYNEQFF.

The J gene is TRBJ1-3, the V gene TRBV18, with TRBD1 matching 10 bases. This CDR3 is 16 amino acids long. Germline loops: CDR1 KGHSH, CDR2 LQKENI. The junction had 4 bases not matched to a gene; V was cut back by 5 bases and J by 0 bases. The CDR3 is CASSEGQGHSGNTIYF. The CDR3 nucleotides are TGTGCCAGCTCAGAGGGACAGGGGCACTCTGGAAACACCATATATTTT.

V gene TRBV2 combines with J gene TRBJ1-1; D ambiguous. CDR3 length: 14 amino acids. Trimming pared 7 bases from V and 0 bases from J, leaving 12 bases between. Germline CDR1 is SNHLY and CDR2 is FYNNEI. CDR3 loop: CASNRGGLNTEAFF. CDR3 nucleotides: TGTGCCAGCAACCGGGGAGGTCTGAACACTGAAGCTTTCTTT.

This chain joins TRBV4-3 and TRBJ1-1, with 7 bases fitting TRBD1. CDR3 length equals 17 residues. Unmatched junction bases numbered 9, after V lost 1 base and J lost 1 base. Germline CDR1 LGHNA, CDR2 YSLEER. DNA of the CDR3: TGCGCCAGCAGCCAAGTTCCGGACAGGTTTAGGAACACTGAAGCTTTCTTT. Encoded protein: CASSQVPDRFRNTEAFF.

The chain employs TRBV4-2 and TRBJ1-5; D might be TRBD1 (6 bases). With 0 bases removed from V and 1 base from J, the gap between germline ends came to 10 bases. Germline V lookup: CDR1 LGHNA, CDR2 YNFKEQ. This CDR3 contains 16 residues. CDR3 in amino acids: CASSQEGGVSNQPQHF. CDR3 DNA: TGTGCCAGCAGCCAAGAAGGGGGGGTAAGCAATCAGCCCCAGCATTTT.

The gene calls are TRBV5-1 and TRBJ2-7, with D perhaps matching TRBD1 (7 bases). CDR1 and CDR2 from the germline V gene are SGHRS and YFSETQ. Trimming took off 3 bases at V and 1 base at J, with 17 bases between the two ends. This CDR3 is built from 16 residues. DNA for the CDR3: TGCGCCAGCAGCTCCCTCCCCAGGGGGGATTCCTACGAGCAGTACTTC. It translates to CASSSLPRGDSYEQYF.

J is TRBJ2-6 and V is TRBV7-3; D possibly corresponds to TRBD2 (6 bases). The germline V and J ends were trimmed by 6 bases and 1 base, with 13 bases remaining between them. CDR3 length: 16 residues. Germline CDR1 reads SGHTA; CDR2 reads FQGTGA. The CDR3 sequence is CASRGTLGSGANVLTF. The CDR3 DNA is TGTGCCAGCAGGGGGACTCTCGGGTCTGGGGCCAACGTCCTGACTTTC.

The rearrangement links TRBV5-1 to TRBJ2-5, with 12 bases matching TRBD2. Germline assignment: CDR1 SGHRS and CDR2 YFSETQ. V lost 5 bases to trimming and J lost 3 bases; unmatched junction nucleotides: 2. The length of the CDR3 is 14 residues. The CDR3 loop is CASRRLAGEETQYF. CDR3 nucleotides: TGCGCCAGCAGGAGACTAGCGGGAGAAGAGACCCAGTACTTC.

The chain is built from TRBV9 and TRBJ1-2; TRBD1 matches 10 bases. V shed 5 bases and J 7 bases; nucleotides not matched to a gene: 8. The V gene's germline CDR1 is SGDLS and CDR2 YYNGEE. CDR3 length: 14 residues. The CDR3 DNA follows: TGTGCCAGCAGGCGGGGGGACAGGGGCTCTGGCTACACCTTC. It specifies CASRRGDRGSGYTF.

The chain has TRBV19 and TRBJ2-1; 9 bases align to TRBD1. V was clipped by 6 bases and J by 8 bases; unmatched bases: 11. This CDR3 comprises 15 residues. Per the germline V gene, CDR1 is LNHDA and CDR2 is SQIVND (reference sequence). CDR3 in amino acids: CASRQTGTGLDEQFF. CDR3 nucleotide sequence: TGTGCCAGTAGGCAAACCGGGACAGGGCTCGATGAGCAGTTCTTC.

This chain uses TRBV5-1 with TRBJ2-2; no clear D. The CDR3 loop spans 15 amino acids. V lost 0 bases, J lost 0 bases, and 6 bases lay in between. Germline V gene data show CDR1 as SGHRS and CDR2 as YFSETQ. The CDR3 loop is CASSLDKANTGELFF. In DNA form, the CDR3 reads TGCGCCAGCAGCTTGGACAAAGCGAACACCGGGGAGCTGTTTTTT.

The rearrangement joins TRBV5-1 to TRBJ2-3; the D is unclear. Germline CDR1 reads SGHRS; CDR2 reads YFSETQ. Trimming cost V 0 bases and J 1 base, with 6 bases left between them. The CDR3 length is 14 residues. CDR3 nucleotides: TGCGCCAGCAGCTTGGGGGCAGGCACAGATACGCAGTATTTT. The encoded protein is CASSLGAGTDTQYF. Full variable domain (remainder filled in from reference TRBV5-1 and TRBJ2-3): KAGVTQTPRYLIKTRGQQVTLSCSPISGHRSVSWYQQTPGQGLQFLFEYFSETQRNKGNFPGRFSGRQFSNSRSEMNVSTLELGDSALYLCASSLGAGTDTQYFGPGTRLTVL.

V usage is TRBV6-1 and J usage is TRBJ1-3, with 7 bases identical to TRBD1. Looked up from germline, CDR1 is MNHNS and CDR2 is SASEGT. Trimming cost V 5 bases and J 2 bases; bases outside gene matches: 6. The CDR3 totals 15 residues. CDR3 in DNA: TGTGCCAGCAGTATGACAGGGAGGACTGGAAACACCATATATTTT. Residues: CASSMTGRTGNTIYF.

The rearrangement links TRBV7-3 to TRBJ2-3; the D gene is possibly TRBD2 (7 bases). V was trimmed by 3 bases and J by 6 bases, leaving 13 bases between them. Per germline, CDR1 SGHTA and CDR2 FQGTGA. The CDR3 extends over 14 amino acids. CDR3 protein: CASSLEGGGDTQYF. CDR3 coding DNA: TGTGCCAGCAGCTTGGAGGGAGGGGGGGATACGCAGTATTTT.

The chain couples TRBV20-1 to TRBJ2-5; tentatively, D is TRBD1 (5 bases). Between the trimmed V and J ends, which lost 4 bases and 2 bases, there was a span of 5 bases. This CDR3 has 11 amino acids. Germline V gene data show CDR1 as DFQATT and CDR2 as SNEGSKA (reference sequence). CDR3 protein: CSAKGQETQYF. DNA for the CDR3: TGCAGTGCTAAGGGGCAAGAGACCCAGTACTTC.

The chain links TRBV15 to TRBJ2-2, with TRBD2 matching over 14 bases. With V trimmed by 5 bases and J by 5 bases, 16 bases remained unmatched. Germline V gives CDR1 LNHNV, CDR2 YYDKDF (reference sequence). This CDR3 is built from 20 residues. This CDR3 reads CATSVTLRGGLAGETGELFF. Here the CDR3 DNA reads TGTGCCACCAGCGTGACTCTCCGAGGGGGACTAGCGGGAGAGACCGGGGAGCTGTTTTTT.